Below are 16 T cell receptor beta chains sequenced from a single sample in a study of blood T cell repertoires in COVID-19. Using immunoSEQ multiplex PCR, the repertoire was profiled, and TCRdb retains in-frame clones only, with some absent. The table shows over 150,000 clones, with approximately 85% occurring only once. The sample was PBMCs or T cells enriched from blood (not recorded which). The receptors stem from a man aged 40-49 years who had recovered from COVID-19.

This clone showed up just once. This rearrangement joins TRBV9 to TRBJ1-6; D is uncertain. In germline, CDR1 is SGDLS, CDR2 YYNGEE. Trimming removed 4 bases from V and 12 bases from J, with 8 bases in between. The CDR3 runs to 11 residues. The CDR3 DNA follows: TGTGCCAGCAGCTCGGGTGGACCCCTCCACTTT. Its protein product is CASSSGGPLHF.

This chain links TRBV11-3 with TRBJ2-2, with 7 bases aligning to TRBD1. Trimming cost V 5 bases and J 6 bases; bases outside gene matches: 9. This CDR3 comprises 15 residues. Germline V CDR1 and CDR2: SGHNT, YENEEA. In DNA, the CDR3 is TGTGCCAGCAGCCTGGGGACAGACGGTCCCGGGGAGCTGTTTTTT. It is translated as CASSLGTDGPGELFF.

V and J are TRBV5-4 and TRBJ1-6; a weak D match, TRBD1 (6 bases). The V end lost 4 bases, the J end lost 11 bases, and 19 bases lay between the germline ends. Per germline, CDR1 SGHNT and CDR2 YYREEE (reference sequence). There are 15 residues in the CDR3. CDR3 nucleotides: TGTGCCAGCAGCGTGGGGGCTCTCGGGAAGACACCCCTCCACTTT. Translation gives CASSVGALGKTPLHF.

The rearrangement joins TRBV11-3 to TRBJ2-7, with D maybe TRBD2 (6 bases). Trimming pared 5 bases from V and 6 bases from J, leaving 14 bases between. The CDR3 is 13 amino acids. Germline CDR1 is SGHNT and CDR2 is YENEEA. CDR3 DNA: TGTGCCAGCAGCCTTATCGGAGGGTCCGAGCAGTACTTC. Amino acids: CASSLIGGSEQYF.

This sequence joins TRBV11-3 and TRBJ2-1; 7 bases map to TRBD1. The V gene end was trimmed by 4 bases and the J gene end by 5 bases; junction bases not matched to a gene: 14. This CDR3 spans 17 amino acids. CDR1 is SGHNT, CDR2 YENEEA, per germline. CDR3 nucleotides: TGTGCCAGCAGCTCCACATTCCTCGGGACAGAAAACAATGAGCAGTTCTTC. This encodes CASSSTFLGTENNEQFF.

The J gene is TRBJ1-2, the V gene TRBV14; no clear D gene. The CDR3 contains 15 residues. Germline V gene sequence: CDR1 SGHDN, CDR2 FVKESK. V gave up 2 bases and J gave up 8 bases, with 18 bases separating them. This chain's CDR3 is CASSQRPIGESGYTF. CDR3 DNA sequence: TGTGCCAGCAGCCAAAGACCTATTGGGGAGAGCGGCTACACCTTC.

The rearrangement joins TRBV13 to TRBJ2-1, with D possibly being TRBD1 (5 bases). The V and J ends lost 5 bases and 3 bases respectively, with 11 bases between them. Germline CDR1 is PRHDT and CDR2 is FYEKMQ (reference sequence). The CDR3 is made up of 14 amino acids. CDR3 residues: CASSPPRGYNEQFF. Written as DNA, the CDR3 is TGTGCCAGCAGCCCTCCTAGGGGCTACAATGAGCAGTTCTTC.

The V call is TRBV10-3, the J call TRBJ2-5; 7 nucleotides agree with TRBD1. V shed 2 bases, J shed 2 bases, and the junction held 5 bases outside the gene matches. Germline V gene data show CDR1 as ENHRY and CDR2 as SYGVKD. The CDR3 runs 15 residues. CDR3 sequence: CAISEPGQRQETQYF. CDR3 in DNA: TGTGCCATCAGTGAGCCGGGACAGAGACAAGAGACCCAGTACTTC.

This clone came up once. The same CDR3 arises from other DNA sequences in this sample as well. CDR3 nucleotides: TGTGCCAGCAGCTTAGACAGGGGTAATTCACCCCTCCACTTT. It encodes CASSLDRGNSPLHF. The chain combines TRBV7-8 with TRBJ1-6, with 7 bases matching TRBD1. After removal of 1 base from V and 6 bases from J, the junction contained 0 bases not matched to a gene. The CDR3 is made up of 14 amino acids. Looked up from germline, CDR1 is SGHVS and CDR2 is FQNEAQ.

This clone turned up a few times. The chain joins TRBV13 to TRBJ1-1; D might be TRBD1 (5 bases). The V end was cut by 4 bases, the J end by 2 bases, with 23 bases between. CDR1 is PRHDT, CDR2 FYEKMQ, per germline (reference sequence). The CDR3 has 18 residues. The CDR3 DNA reads as TGTGCCAGCAGCTCGAAGCGGGGGACTGGACAAGGCAACACTGAAGCTTTCTTT. The encoded protein is CASSSKRGTGQGNTEAFF. The full variable domain, its missing parts supplied by reference TRBV13 and TRBJ1-1, is AAGVIQSPRHLIKEKRETATLKCYPIPRHDTVYWYQQGPGQDPQFLISFYEKMQSDKGSIPDRFSAQQFSDYHSELNMSSLELGDSALYFCASSSKRGTGQGNTEAFFGQGTRLTVV.

The chain recombines TRBV7-9 with TRBJ1-2; 8 bases agree with TRBD1. After removal of 5 bases from V and 8 bases from J, the junction contained 4 bases not matched to a gene. Per the germline V gene, CDR1 is SEHNR and CDR2 is FQNEAQ (reference sequence). This CDR3 has 12 residues. In nucleotides, the CDR3 is TGTGCCAGCAGCGTCCAGGGGGCGGGCTACACCTTC. This gives the protein CASSVQGAGYTF.

The genes are TRBV27 and TRBJ1-6; D possibly corresponds to TRBD1 (6 bases). CDR1 is MNHEY and CDR2 is SMNVEV in the germline V gene (reference sequence). The V gene lost 2 bases and the J gene lost 8 bases, with 19 bases spanning the gap. This CDR3 region has 17 residues. The CDR3 here is CASSLELAGVRDSPLHF. CDR3 nucleotide sequence: TGTGCCAGCAGTTTAGAACTGGCAGGGGTGAGGGATTCACCCCTCCACTTT.

The V and J genes are TRBV7-9 and TRBJ2-2; TRBD2 might be the D (6 bases). The CDR3 consists of 17 residues. The germline CDR1 and CDR2 sequences are SEHNR and FQNEAQ (reference sequence). The ends were cut back, 1 base at V and 5 bases at J, with 17 bases in the middle. The CDR3 DNA follows: TGTGCCAGCAGCTTAGAAGGTGGCGGGATTGCAACCGGGGAGCTGTTTTTT. As protein: CASSLEGGGIATGELFF.

The gene calls are TRBV9 and TRBJ1-6; 7 bases are a match to TRBD1. The V segment lost 4 bases and the J segment 14 bases; nucleotides outside the gene matches: 9. CDR1 and CDR2 (germline): SGDLS, YYNGEE. There are 13 residues in the CDR3. CDR3 in amino acids: CASSSTNRGALHF. The CDR3 DNA sequence: TGTGCCAGCAGCTCGACGAACAGGGGAGCCCTCCACTTT.

The CDR3 region is CASSPRAYEGIQYF. DNA of the CDR3: TGTGCCAGCTCACCACGGGCTTACGAGGGCATTCAGTACTTC. This chain joins TRBV18 and TRBJ2-4; tentative D call: TRBD2 (5 bases). Germline V gene data show CDR1 as KGHSH and CDR2 as LQKENI. V was clipped by 1 base and J by 9 bases, with 13 bases between them. This CDR3 spans 14 amino acids.

The rearrangement links TRBV5-1 to TRBJ1-2; D not certain. Trimming took off 5 bases at V and 8 bases at J, with 19 bases between the two ends. CDR3 length: 14 amino acids. The germline gives CDR1 SGHRS, CDR2 YFSETQ. The CDR3 DNA reads as TGCGCCAGCAGGCTCTCTACAGTTTGGTACGGCTACACCTTC. It is translated as CASRLSTVWYGYTF.